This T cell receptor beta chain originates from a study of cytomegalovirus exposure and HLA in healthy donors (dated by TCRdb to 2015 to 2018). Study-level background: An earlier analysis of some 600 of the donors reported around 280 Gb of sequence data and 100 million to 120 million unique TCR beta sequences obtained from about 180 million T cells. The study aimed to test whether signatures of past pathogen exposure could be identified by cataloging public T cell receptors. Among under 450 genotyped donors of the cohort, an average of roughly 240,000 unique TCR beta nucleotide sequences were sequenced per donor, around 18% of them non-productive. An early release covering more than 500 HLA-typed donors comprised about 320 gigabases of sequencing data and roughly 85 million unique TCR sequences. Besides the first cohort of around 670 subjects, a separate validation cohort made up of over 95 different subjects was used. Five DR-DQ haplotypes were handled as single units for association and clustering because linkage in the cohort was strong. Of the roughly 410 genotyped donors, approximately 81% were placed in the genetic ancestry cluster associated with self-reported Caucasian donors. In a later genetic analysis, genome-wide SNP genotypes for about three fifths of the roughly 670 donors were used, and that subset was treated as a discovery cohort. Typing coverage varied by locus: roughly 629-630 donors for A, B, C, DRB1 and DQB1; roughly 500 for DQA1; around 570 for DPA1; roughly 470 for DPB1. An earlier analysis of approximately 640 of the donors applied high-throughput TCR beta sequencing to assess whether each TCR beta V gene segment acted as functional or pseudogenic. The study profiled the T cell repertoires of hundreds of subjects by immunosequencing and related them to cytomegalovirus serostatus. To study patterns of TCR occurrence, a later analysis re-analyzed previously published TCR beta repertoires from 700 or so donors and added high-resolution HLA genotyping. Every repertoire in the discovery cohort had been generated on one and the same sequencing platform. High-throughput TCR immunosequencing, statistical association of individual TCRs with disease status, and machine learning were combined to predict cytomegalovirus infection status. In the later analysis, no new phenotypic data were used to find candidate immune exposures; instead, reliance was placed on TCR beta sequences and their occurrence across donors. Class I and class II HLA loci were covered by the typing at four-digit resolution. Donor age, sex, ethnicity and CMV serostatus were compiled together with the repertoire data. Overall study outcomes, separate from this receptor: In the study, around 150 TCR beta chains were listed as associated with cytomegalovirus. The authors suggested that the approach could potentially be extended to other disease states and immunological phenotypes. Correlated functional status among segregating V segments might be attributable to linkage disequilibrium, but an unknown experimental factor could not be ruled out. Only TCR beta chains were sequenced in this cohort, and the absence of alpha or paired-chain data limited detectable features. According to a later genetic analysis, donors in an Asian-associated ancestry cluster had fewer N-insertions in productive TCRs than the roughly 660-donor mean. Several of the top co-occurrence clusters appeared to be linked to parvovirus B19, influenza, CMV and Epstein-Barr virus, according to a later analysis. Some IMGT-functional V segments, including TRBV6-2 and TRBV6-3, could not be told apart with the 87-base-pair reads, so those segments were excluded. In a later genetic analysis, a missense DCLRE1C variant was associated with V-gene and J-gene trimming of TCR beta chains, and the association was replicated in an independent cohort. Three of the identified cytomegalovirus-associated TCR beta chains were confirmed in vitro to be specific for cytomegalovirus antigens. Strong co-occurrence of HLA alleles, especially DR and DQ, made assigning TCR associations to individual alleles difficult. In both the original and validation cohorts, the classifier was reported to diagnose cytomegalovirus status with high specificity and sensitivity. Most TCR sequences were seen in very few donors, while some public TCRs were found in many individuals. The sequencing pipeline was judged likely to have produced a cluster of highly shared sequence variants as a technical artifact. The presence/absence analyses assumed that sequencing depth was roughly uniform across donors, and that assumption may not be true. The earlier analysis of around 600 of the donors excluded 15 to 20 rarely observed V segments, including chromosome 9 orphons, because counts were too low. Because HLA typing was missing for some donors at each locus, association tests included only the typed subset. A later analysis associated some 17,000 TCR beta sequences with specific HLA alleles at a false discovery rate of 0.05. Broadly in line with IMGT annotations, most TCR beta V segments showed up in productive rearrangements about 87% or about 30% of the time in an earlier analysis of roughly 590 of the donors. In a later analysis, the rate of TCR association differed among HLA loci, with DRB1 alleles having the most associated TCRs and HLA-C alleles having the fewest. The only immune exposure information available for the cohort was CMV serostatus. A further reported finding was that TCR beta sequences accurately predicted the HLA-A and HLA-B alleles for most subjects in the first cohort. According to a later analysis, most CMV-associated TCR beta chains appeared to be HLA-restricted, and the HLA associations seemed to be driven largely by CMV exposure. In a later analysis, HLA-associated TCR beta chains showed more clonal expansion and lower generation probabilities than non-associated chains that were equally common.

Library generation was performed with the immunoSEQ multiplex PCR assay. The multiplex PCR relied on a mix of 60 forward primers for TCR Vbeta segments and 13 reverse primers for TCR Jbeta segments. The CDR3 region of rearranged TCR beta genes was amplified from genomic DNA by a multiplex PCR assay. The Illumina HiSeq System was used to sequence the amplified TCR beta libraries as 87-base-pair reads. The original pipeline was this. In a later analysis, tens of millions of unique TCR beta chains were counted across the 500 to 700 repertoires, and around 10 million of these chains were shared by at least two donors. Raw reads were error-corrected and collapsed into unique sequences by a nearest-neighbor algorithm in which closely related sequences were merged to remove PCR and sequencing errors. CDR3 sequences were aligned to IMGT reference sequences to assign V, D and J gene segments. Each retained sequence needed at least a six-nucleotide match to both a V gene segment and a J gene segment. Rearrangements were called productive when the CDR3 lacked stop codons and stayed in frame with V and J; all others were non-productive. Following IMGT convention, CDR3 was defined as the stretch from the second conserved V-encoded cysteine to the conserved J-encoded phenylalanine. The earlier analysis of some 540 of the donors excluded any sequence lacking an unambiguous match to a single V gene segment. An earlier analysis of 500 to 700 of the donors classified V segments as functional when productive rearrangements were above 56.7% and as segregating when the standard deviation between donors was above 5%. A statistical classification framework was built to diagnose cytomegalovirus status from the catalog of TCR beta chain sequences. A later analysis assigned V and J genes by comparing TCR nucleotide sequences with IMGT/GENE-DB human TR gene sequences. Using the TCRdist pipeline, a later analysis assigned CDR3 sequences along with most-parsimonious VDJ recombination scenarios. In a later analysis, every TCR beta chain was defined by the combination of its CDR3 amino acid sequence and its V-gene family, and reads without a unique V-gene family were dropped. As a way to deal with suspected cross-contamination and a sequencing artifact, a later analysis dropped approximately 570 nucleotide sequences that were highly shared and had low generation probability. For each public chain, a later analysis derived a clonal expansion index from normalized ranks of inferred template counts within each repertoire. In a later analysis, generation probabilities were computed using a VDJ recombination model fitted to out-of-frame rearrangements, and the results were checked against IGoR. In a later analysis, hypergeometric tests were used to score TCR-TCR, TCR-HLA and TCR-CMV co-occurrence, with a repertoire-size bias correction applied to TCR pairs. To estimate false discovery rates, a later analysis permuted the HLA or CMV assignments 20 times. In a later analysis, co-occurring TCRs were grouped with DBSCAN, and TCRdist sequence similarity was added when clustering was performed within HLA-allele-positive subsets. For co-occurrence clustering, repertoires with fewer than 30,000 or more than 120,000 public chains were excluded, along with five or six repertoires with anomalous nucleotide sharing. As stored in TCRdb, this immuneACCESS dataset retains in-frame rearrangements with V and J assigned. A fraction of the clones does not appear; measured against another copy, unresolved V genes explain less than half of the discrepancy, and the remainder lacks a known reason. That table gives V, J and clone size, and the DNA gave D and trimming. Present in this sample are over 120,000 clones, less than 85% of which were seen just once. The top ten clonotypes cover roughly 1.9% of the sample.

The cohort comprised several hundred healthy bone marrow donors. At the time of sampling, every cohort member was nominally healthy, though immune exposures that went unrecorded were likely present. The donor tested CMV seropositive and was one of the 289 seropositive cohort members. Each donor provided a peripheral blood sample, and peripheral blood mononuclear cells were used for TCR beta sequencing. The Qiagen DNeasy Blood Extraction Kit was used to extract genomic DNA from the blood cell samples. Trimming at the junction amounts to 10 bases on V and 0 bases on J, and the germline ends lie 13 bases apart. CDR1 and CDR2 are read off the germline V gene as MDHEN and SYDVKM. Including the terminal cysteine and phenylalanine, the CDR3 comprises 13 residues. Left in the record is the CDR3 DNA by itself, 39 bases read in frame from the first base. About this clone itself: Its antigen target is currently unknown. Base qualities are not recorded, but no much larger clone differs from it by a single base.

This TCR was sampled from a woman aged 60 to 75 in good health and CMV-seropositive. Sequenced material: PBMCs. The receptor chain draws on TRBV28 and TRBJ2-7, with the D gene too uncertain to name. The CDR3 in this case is CATLSPHSYEQYF. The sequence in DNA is TGTGCCACCCTTAGCCCACACTCCTACGAGCAGTACTTC.